This T cell receptor beta chain is drawn from a study of T cells after yellow fever vaccination. Regarding the study as a whole: Subsequent booster samples again held most clones from primary vaccination (less than 98% CD4, nearly 90% CD8). Weaker, the secondary response had a peak occurring faster, on day 5 versus 15.

The CDR3 length is 12 residues. Trimming took 8 bases from V and 4 from J, leaving 11 bases between them. CDR1 is ENHRY and CDR2 is SYGVKD in the germline V gene. 5'RACE template switching added a universal primer site and UMIs to TCR cDNA. Each CDR3 protein is one row after TCRdb ran MiXCR on the 5' RACE reads. The sample carries 310,000 or so distinct CDR3 sequences, around 6.8% recorded once. This clonotype occurred many times. Its antigen is not known. Sequenced here: PBMCs, sampled approximately 47 days after the first yellow fever vaccination. This TCR derives from a man younger than 35 who received the YFV17D yellow fever vaccine. This chain connects TRBV10-3 to TRBJ1-1, with D possibly matching TRBD1 (6 bases). CDR3 bases: TGTGCCATCGCAGGGGTTCGCACTGAAGCTTTCTTT. It codes for CAIAGVRTEAFF.